This TCR beta chain was obtained from a study of blood T cells in healthy people across ages. General study findings and limits: In older individuals, TCR beta diversity per million T cells was lower, falling roughly linearly with age.

This clonotype has only a few counts. Its antigen is still unknown. Germline CDR1 and CDR2: SGHAT and FQDESV (reference sequence). V gave up 4 bases and J gave up 0 bases; unmatched junction bases: 18. The CDR3 has 20 residues. The second PCR ran roughly 6 to 11 cycles with a sample-barcoded 5' primer and J-beta primers. Each cDNA molecule carried a tag from a template-switch adaptor that contained 12 random nucleotides. TCRdb passed the 5' RACE reads through MiXCR, listing each CDR3 protein once. Here the sample spans roughly 1 million distinct CDR3 sequences, under 30% being singletons. At least 6 million PBMCs were isolated per sample. This same sample was also part of a study on T cells of mothers and their children. From that paper: Barcodes and 2-4 random nucleotides were added by M1S in the second PCR.

V is TRBV11-1 and J is TRBJ1-5; TRBD1 matches at 7 bases. The source is a girl aged 2-10 years in good health. Sample: blood. Written as DNA, the CDR3 is TGTGCCAGCAGCTCTGAAGCTCCGGGACAGAGTTTCGCTAGCAATCAGCCCCAGCATTTT. Translated, it gives CASSSEAPGQSFASNQPQHF.